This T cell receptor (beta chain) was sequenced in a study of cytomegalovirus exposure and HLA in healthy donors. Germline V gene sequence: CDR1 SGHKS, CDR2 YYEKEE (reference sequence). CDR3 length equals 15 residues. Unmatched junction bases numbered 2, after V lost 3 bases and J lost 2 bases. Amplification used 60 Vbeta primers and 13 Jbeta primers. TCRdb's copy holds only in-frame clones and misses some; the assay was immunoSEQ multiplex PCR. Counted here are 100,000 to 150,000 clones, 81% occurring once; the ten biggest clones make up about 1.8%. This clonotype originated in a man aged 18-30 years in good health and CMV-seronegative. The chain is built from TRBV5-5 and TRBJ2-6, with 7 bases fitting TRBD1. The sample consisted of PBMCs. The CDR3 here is CASSSTGPGANVLTF. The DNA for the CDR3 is TGTGCCAGCAGCTCGACAGGGCCTGGGGCCAACGTCCTGACTTTC.